This T cell receptor beta chain originates from a study of blood T cell repertoires in COVID-19. For the study at large: There were acute and convalescent COVID-19 samples, and they came from the United States, Italy and Spain. PBMCs, B-cell-depleted T cells, or T cells provided the cDNA or gDNA that made up the material.

The authors' processing: By means of reference gene primer amplification, nucleated cell counts were estimated. TCRdb keeps only in-frame clones here, not all; method: immunoSEQ multiplex PCR. That table supplies the V and J calls and clone size; D and trimming were determined from the DNA. The sample lists roughly 110,000 clones, under 90% occurring once. The length of the CDR3 is 21 residues. V lost 0 bases and J lost 1; bases outside the gene matches: 16. Germline CDR1 LNHNV, CDR2 YYDKDF (reference sequence). This clone came up a few times. Sequencing was carried out using peripheral blood. The genes are TRBV15 and TRBJ2-2; 8 nucleotides match TRBD2. The sequence was collected from a woman aged 60-70 years with acute or convalescent COVID-19. CDR3 in DNA: TGTGCCACCAGCAGAGATGCGTGGAGGGGAGTAGCGGGAAGGAACACCGGGGAGCTGTTTTTT. It yields the protein CATSRDAWRGVAGRNTGELFF.